The subject of this entry is one T cell receptor beta chain. Its antigen is not yet known. No clone much larger than this one lies a single base away; base qualities are absent. In total, about 650 healthy bone marrow donors made up the cohort. Cohort members were all nominally healthy when sampled, although unrecorded immune exposures were likely present. The donor was CMV seronegative and belonged to the group of 352 seronegative cohort members. A peripheral blood sample was provided by each donor, and peripheral blood mononuclear cells were used for TCR beta sequencing. The Qiagen DNeasy Blood Extraction Kit was used to extract genomic DNA from the blood cell samples. The sample comes from a study of cytomegalovirus exposure and HLA in healthy donors (dated by TCRdb to about 2017). A note on the overall study: An earlier analysis of several hundred of the donors reported 250 to 350 Gb of sequence data and some 120 million unique TCR beta sequences from 190 million or so T cells. Of the 398 genotyped donors, less than 85% were placed in the genetic ancestry cluster associated with self-reported Caucasian donors. The study was designed to test whether signatures of past pathogen exposure could be identified by cataloging public T cell receptors. About 280 gigabases of sequencing data and around 80 million unique TCR sequences made up an early release that covered about 640 HLA-typed donors. In addition to the first cohort of 500 to 850 subjects, a separate validation cohort of under 150 different subjects was used. In the later analysis, no new phenotypic data were used to find candidate immune exposures; instead, reliance was placed on TCR beta sequences and their occurrence across donors. An earlier analysis of around 640 of the donors used high-throughput TCR beta sequencing to judge whether each TCR beta V gene segment behaved as functional or pseudogenic. Donor age, sex, ethnicity and CMV serostatus were compiled together with the repertoire data. The T cell repertoires of some 670 subjects were profiled by immunosequencing and related to cytomegalovirus serostatus. HLA typing covered class I and class II loci at four-digit resolution. All discovery cohort repertoires had been generated on a single sequencing platform. Typing coverage varied by locus: roughly 629-630 donors for A, B, C, DRB1 and DQB1; some 520 for DQA1; about 590 for DPA1; 400 to 480 for DPB1. The study combined high-throughput TCR immunosequencing, statistical association of individual TCRs with disease status, and machine learning to predict cytomegalovirus infection status. Across approximately 400 genotyped donors of the cohort, an average of approximately 240,000 unique TCR beta nucleotide sequences per donor were sequenced, and roughly a sixth of those sequences were non-productive. Because of strong linkage in the cohort, roughly five DR-DQ haplotypes were treated as single units for association and clustering. Genome-wide SNP genotypes for about 65% of the 666 donors were used in a later genetic analysis, which treated that subset as a discovery cohort. To study patterns of TCR occurrence, a later analysis re-analyzed previously published TCR beta repertoires from 550 to 800 donors and added high-resolution HLA genotyping. The full study reports these points: Around 16 rarely observed V segments, including chromosome 9 orphons, were excluded from the earlier analysis of just under 600 of the donors because counts were too low. A later analysis found that most CMV-associated TCR beta chains appeared HLA-restricted, with HLA associations seemingly driven largely by CMV exposure. Linkage disequilibrium might explain the correlated functional status among segregating V segments, but an unknown experimental factor could not be excluded. The 87-base-pair reads could not distinguish some IMGT-functional V segments, including TRBV6-2 and TRBV6-3, so those segments were excluded. A further reported finding was that TCR beta sequences accurately predicted the HLA-A and HLA-B alleles for most subjects in the first cohort. The classifier was reported to diagnose cytomegalovirus status with high specificity and sensitivity in both the original cohort and the validation cohort. Most TCR sequences were observed very rarely across donors, whereas some public TCRs were present in many individuals. The sequencing pipeline was judged likely to have produced a cluster of highly shared sequence variants as a technical artifact. For the cohort, immune exposure information was limited to CMV serostatus. It was suggested by the authors that the approach could potentially be generalized to other disease states and immunological phenotypes. In a later analysis, HLA-associated TCR beta chains showed more clonal expansion and lower generation probabilities than non-associated chains that were equally common. In a later analysis, the rate of TCR association differed among HLA loci, with DRB1 alleles having the most associated TCRs and HLA-C alleles having the fewest. Because HLA typing was unavailable for some donors at each locus, only the typed subset was used in association tests. In a later genetic analysis, fewer N-insertions in productive TCRs were reported among donors in an Asian-associated ancestry cluster than the approximately 630-donor mean. V-gene and J-gene trimming of TCR beta chains was associated with a missense DCLRE1C variant in a later genetic analysis, and the association was replicated in an independent cohort. In the study, roughly 160 TCR beta chains were listed as associated with cytomegalovirus. A few of the identified cytomegalovirus-associated TCR beta chains were confirmed in vitro to be specific for cytomegalovirus antigens. Sequencing depth was assumed to be roughly uniform across donors in the presence/absence analyses, though that assumption may not hold. A later analysis associated 17,000 or so TCR beta sequences with specific HLA alleles at a false discovery rate of 0.05. Assigning TCR associations to individual alleles was difficult when HLA alleles, especially DR and DQ, strongly co-occurred. A later analysis reported that several top co-occurrence clusters appeared linked to parvovirus B19, influenza, CMV and Epstein-Barr virus. In an earlier analysis of some 500 of the donors, most TCR beta V segments were observed in productive rearrangements about 90% or about 30% of the time, broadly matching IMGT annotations. Only TCR beta chains were sequenced in this cohort, and the absence of alpha or paired-chain data limited detectable features.

The method behind the library was the immunoSEQ multiplex PCR assay. For the multiplex PCR, a mixture combining 60 forward primers for TCR Vbeta segments and 13 reverse primers for TCR Jbeta segments was used. The CDR3 region of rearranged TCR beta genes was amplified from genomic DNA with a multiplex PCR assay. On the Illumina HiSeq System, the amplified TCR beta libraries were sequenced as 87-base-pair reads. The authors' analysis ran thus. In a later analysis, 77 million or so unique TCR beta chains were counted across the 500 to 850 repertoires, and roughly 11 million of these chains were shared by at least two donors. To remove PCR and sequencing errors, raw reads were error-corrected and collapsed into unique sequences using a nearest-neighbor algorithm that merged closely related sequences. CDR3 sequences were aligned to IMGT reference sequences to assign V, D and J gene segments. For a sequence to be retained, at least a six-nucleotide match to both a V gene segment and a J gene segment was required. A rearrangement counted as productive if the CDR3 had no stop codons and remained in frame with V and J, and every other rearrangement counted as non-productive. CDR3 was defined according to IMGT convention as the region running from the second conserved V-encoded cysteine to the conserved J-encoded phenylalanine. Sequences without an unambiguous match to a single V gene segment were excluded from the earlier analysis of a few hundred of the donors. An earlier analysis of approximately 590 of the donors called V segments functional above 56.7% productive rearrangements and segregating when the between-donor standard deviation exceeded 5%. A statistical classification framework was built for diagnosing cytomegalovirus status from the catalog of TCR beta chain sequences. In a later analysis, V and J genes were assigned by comparing TCR nucleotide sequences against IMGT/GENE-DB human TR gene sequences. The TCRdist pipeline was used in a later analysis to assign CDR3 sequences and most-parsimonious VDJ recombination scenarios. In a later analysis, each TCR beta chain was defined by its CDR3 amino acid sequence together with its V-gene family, and reads without a unique V-gene family were excluded. To address suspected cross-contamination and a sequencing artifact, a later analysis removed several hundred highly shared, low-generation-probability nucleotide sequences. A later analysis calculated a clonal expansion index for each public chain from normalized within-repertoire ranks of inferred template counts. In a later analysis, generation probabilities were computed using a VDJ recombination model fitted to out-of-frame rearrangements, and the results were checked against IGoR. Hypergeometric tests were used in a later analysis to score TCR-TCR, TCR-HLA and TCR-CMV co-occurrence, with a repertoire-size bias correction applied to the TCR pairs. A later analysis estimated false discovery rates by permuting HLA or CMV assignments 20 times. In a later analysis, co-occurring TCRs were grouped with DBSCAN, and TCRdist sequence similarity was added when clustering was performed within HLA-allele-positive subsets. For co-occurrence clustering, repertoires with fewer than 30,000 or more than 120,000 public chains were excluded, along with about five repertoires with anomalous nucleotide sharing. TCRdb stores this immuneACCESS table with in-frame sequences only. Part of the clones is absent; in the studies checked, under half of the shortfall reflects unresolved V genes, and no reason is known for the rest. V and J calls and clone size follow that table, whereas D and trimming were derived from the DNA. For this sample there are 150,000 to 200,000 clones; approximately 80% appear just once. The ten largest clones capture 1.1% to 1.5% of the sample.

The CDR3 runs 13 residues from the cysteine to the phenylalanine. The entry retains the CDR3 DNA only, 39 bases that are in frame from base 1. Taken from the germline V gene (reference sequence), the CDR1 and CDR2 loops are SGHNT and YYREEE. V drops 4 bases and J drops 0 bases, leaving 2 bases in between. Here the chain combines TRBV5-4 and TRBJ2-6; confidence is insufficient to name the D gene. The clonotype originates from a male donor in good health and CMV-seronegative. The sequenced material came from PBMCs. The sequence in DNA is TGTGCCAGCAGCCTCTCTGGGGCCAACGTCCTGACTTTC. Translated, it gives CASSLSGANVLTF. Reference TRBV5-4 and TRBJ2-6 proteins supply the regions before and after the CDR3; the full variable domain is: ETGVTQSPTHLIKTRGQQVTLRCSSQSGHNTVSWYQQALGQGPQFIFQYYREEENGRGNFPPRFSGLQFPNYSSELNVNALELDDSALYLCASSLSGANVLTFGAGSRLTVL.